The clone carrying this T cell receptor beta chain was observed a few times. The germline V gene has CDR1 SGHRS and CDR2 YFSETQ. J lost 7 bases, V lost 0 bases, and 13 bases had no gene match. CDR3 length equals 17 residues. These data come from a study of T-cell reconstitution after alpha-beta-depleted transplantation in children. Unique molecular identifiers featured in how the TCRbeta library was prepared. TCRdb used MiXCR to reprocess the PCR reads, holding one entry per CDR3 protein. The sample consists of hundreds of thousands of distinct CDR3 sequences, about an eighth of them appearing once. This sequence originates from a girl aged 2 to 9 with congenital amegakaryocytic thrombocytopenia, due to receive a stem cell transplant. The chain recombines TRBV5-1 with TRBJ2-1; the match to TRBD2 covers 7 bases. Specimen: PBMCs, collected before TCRalphabeta/CD19-depleted stem cell transplant. The CDR3 coding sequence is TGCGCCAGCAGCTTGGAGGGACTACTGGGAAGGGGTAATGAGCAGTTCTTC. It yields the protein CASSLEGLLGRGNEQFF.